The clone carrying this T cell receptor beta chain has at least ten counts. The antigen remains undetermined. What was amplified from RNA transcripts were TCR beta CDR3 regions. The TCR CDR3 first-round RT-PCR relied on the HTBI primer set. Using its own MiXCR run on the multiplex PCR reads, TCRdb lists one record per CDR3 protein. Found here are 450,000 to 700,000 distinct CDR3 sequences, roughly 50% of them singletons; the top ten hold about 20%. The data were obtained in a study of T cells in Graves' hyperthyroidism and ophthalmopathy. General study findings and limits: Ophthalmopathy was told apart from stable hyperthyroidism by a 13 V-J model.

Germline-derived CDR1 and CDR2 are SGHVS and FQNEAQ. V gave up 5 bases and J gave up 1 base, with 8 bases separating them. This CDR3 has 13 residues. The clonotype was recovered from an adult woman with Graves' disease, either hyperthyroidism or ophthalmopathy (not recorded which). The sample taken for sequencing was peripheral blood or thyroid tissue (not recorded which). The chain has TRBV7-8 and TRBJ1-2; D unclear. For the CDR3, the DNA is TGTGCCAGCAGCCTCGCGGTTAACTATGGCTACACCTTC. Protein product: CASSLAVNYGYTF.